This T cell receptor (beta chain) is drawn from a study of blood T cell repertoires in COVID-19. For the study at large: Material from acute and convalescent COVID-19 was sourced from the United States, Italy and Spain. In each case, the material was cDNA or gDNA derived from T cells, B-cell-depleted T cells, or PBMCs.

V was clipped by 4 bases and J by 5 bases; unmatched bases: 2. Germline loops: CDR1 LNHDA, CDR2 SQIVND (reference sequence). The CDR3 is 13 residues long. Per the authors' pipeline: Reference gene primer amplification gave nucleated cell count estimates. The assay was immunoSEQ multiplex PCR, and TCRdb's table has in-frame clones only and misses some. That table is the source of V, J and clone size, and D and trimming were worked out from the DNA. The sample lists a few hundred thousand clones; around nine tenths were seen once. V and J are TRBV19 and TRBJ2-5; 9 positions agree with TRBD1. The source material was peripheral blood. The sequence derives from a man in his sixties with acute or convalescent COVID-19. The CDR3 DNA is TGTGCCAGTAGTAACGACAGGGGGGAGACCCAGTACTTC. This encodes CASSNDRGETQYF.